The rows below give T cell receptor beta chains drawn from one sample of a study of T cell repertoires in cytomegalovirus infection. One entry per CDR3 protein, called by TCRdb with MiXCR from the reads. The table has 550,000 to 700,000 distinct CDR3 sequences, approximately 40% seen once; the top ten hold about 46%. No cognate antigen is known for these TCRs. The sequences come from cultured PBMCs, collected from culture after CMV antigen stimulation. All receptors come from a human donor in good health (CMV status not recorded). Some clones in this sample may be carry-over from other donors' samples. Both conserved end residues are trimmed from each CDR3. A D gene is named only where the DNA matches it firmly.

j_call,v_call,d_call,cdr3_aa
TRBJ1-1,TRBV6-1,.,AIRRPGLNTEAF
TRBJ2-7,TRBV6-2/TRBV6-3,.,ASSYGKGGYHSYEQY
TRBJ2-1,TRBV7-2,.,ASSSTYSGYNEQF
TRBJ1-3,TRBV7-9,.,ASSPPGDGNTIY
TRBJ1-1,TRBV7-2,.,ASSLDRGWAF
TRBJ2-6,TRBV2,.,ASSDALGRGSGANVLT
TRBJ1-3,TRBV28,.,ASSSLWFEPGEGLSGNTIY
TRBJ1-6,TRBV7-2,.,ASSPNYNSPLH
TRBJ2-5,TRBV7-9,TRBD1,ASSSSRDRVGETQY
TRBJ2-5,TRBV6-2/TRBV6-3,TRBD2,ASSYSGLAGETQY
TRBJ1-5,TRBV5-3,.,ASSLRGKSNQPQH
TRBJ2-6,TRBV12-3/TRBV12-4,TRBD1,ASSPTGMLLAGANVLT
TRBJ1-6,TRBV12-3/TRBV12-4,.,ASSLRAWDSPLH
TRBJ1-4,TRBV2,TRBD1,ASRDRAQGEKLF
TRBJ2-1,TRBV6-5,TRBD2,ASSYSITSGSAQF
TRBJ1-5,TRBV2,TRBD1,ASSRFAQGQPQH
TRBJ1-3,TRBV7-9,.,ASSQGHLRGNTIY
TRBJ2-5,TRBV7-9,.,ASTSSGGPGETQY
TRBJ2-3,TRBV7-2,.,ASSLVYTDTQY
TRBJ2-3,TRBV6-2/TRBV6-3,.,ASQMGNGAADTQY
TRBJ1-1,TRBV14,TRBD1,ASSQAGTGTLNTEAF
TRBJ1-5,TRBV7-2,TRBD1,ASSARPDRVSTLYRQPQH
TRBJ1-2,TRBV6-1,TRBD1,ASSVGTGVDYGYT
TRBJ1-3,TRBV19,.,ASRRVLSGNTIY
TRBJ1-2,TRBV10-3,.,AISESTRAVTVYGYT
TRBJ1-3,TRBV11-3,TRBD1,AIPGQRNTIY
TRBJ2-5,TRBV7-2,.,ASASRLGPQETQY
TRBJ2-5,TRBV7-2,.,ASSLEWGEETQY
TRBJ2-7,TRBV4-3,TRBD2,ASSSGLAGGLTYEQY
TRBJ2-4,TRBV19,TRBD2,ASSIIPGGNIQY
TRBJ1-1,TRBV7-2,.,ASSQTGYTEAF
TRBJ2-3,TRBV24-1,TRBD1,ATSDRDRDNTDTQY
TRBJ1-5,TRBV5-6,TRBD1,ASNLPSTGQGDSNQPQH
TRBJ2-4,TRBV4-1,.,ASSHPGREAKNIQY
TRBJ1-2,TRBV20-1,.,SARDYRENYGYT
TRBJ2-3,TRBV7-9,TRBD2,ASSFLSASGGLTDTQY
TRBJ2-1,TRBV28,TRBD2,ASNYAGGGSYNEQF
TRBJ2-1,TRBV6-8,TRBD2,ASSRRLAGPNEQF
TRBJ1-3,TRBV7-2,TRBD1,ASSEGAGGNTIY
TRBJ2-2,TRBV9,TRBD2,ASSAFSGGAGELF
TRBJ2-5,TRBV6-5,TRBD1,ASSPTGVPGTQY
TRBJ2-7,TRBV7-8,.,ASSFGRPNSYEQY
TRBJ1-5,TRBV12-3/TRBV12-4,.,ASSYASNQPQH
TRBJ2-5,TRBV7-2,.,GSSLGLGIGETQY
TRBJ2-7,TRBV27,TRBD2,ASHPSGSGIYEQY
TRBJ1-5,TRBV7-2,TRBD1,ASSWDSNNQPQH
TRBJ2-7,TRBV27,.,ASSWWAGYEQY
TRBJ2-1,TRBV19,.,ASSIPGYNEQF
TRBJ1-2,TRBV29-1,.,SAQTENYGYT
TRBJ2-1,TRBV7-6,.,ASSLFLGEQF
TRBJ2-7,TRBV27,TRBD1,ASSGMGTGSYEQY
TRBJ2-1,TRBV4-1,.,ASSQGKRDINEQF
TRBJ2-5,TRBV28,.,ASSSSTNLQETQY
TRBJ2-1,TRBV4-1,TRBD2,ASSQVGTSGRHEQF